The 21 T cell receptor beta chains in this list originate from one sample, sequenced in a study of type 1 regulatory T cells. TCRdb re-called the reads through MiXCR, storing one row per CDR3 protein. Of under 85,000 distinct CDR3 sequences detected, more than 45% appear once; the ten largest clones hold roughly 2.2%. Antigens for these TCRs are unknown. Specimen: cultured non-Tr1 T cells, either the whole culture or a sorted T cell fraction (not recorded which). The receptors come from a human donor in good health.

The V and J genes are TRBV7-9 and TRBJ2-1, with TRBD1 as a possible D gene (5 bases). Germline values: CDR1 SEHNR, CDR2 FQNEAQ (reference sequence). There are 17 residues in the CDR3. V shed 5 bases and J shed 3 bases, with 20 bases lying between them. For the CDR3, the DNA is TGTGCCAGCAGCCAGAAAGGGGTTATAATCGGCTACAATGAGCAGTTCTTC. Its protein is CASSQKGVIIGYNEQFF.

The rearrangement joins TRBV10-2 to TRBJ1-1, with TRBD1 matching over 8 bases. Trimming at V came to 6 bases and at J to 1 base, leaving 1 base not matched to a gene. This CDR3 has 13 amino acids. Germline CDR1 reads WSHSY; CDR2 reads SAAADI. The CDR3 DNA follows: TGCGCCAGCAGGGGACAGGAGAACACTGAAGCTTTCTTT. It translates to CASRGQENTEAFF.

With respect to this clonotype: At one of its ends the junction is not consistent with the germline gene, which may arise from a read error. The chain employs TRBV7-7 and TRBJ2-5; D is possibly TRBD2 (6 bases). CDR1 SSHAT and CDR2 FNYEAQ come from the germline V gene (reference sequence). This CDR3 is 15 amino acids long. Here the CDR3 DNA reads TGTGCTAGCAGCTTAGTTGGGACTCTTAAAGAGACCCAGTACTTC. Encoded protein: CASSLVGTLKETQYF.

This clonotype was counted a few times. The chain employs TRBV7-3 and TRBJ1-1; possible D gene TRBD1, 6 bases. Trimming removed 5 bases from V and 11 bases from J, with 18 bases in between. CDR1 and CDR2 from the germline V gene are SGHTA and FQGTGA. This CDR3 has 13 residues. The CDR3 region is CASSLGLGARAFF. In DNA, the CDR3 is TGTGCCAGCAGCCTAGGGTTGGGGGCTAGGGCTTTCTTT.

This clonotype appeared a few times. This rearrangement joins TRBV15 to TRBJ2-7; a possible D gene is TRBD2 (6 bases). The CDR3 is made up of 16 amino acids. With 0 bases removed from V and 1 base from J, the gap between germline ends came to 13 bases. Germline V gene data show CDR1 as LNHNV and CDR2 as YYDKDF (reference sequence). The CDR3 is CATSRENGGVSYEQYF. Written as DNA, the CDR3 is TGTGCCACCAGCAGAGAAAACGGCGGGGTGTCCTACGAGCAGTACTTC. The variable domain in full, with the rest retrieved from reference TRBV15 and TRBJ2-7, is DAMVIQNPRYQVTQFGKPVTLSCSQTLNHNVMYWYQQKSSQAPKLLFHYYDKDFNNEADTPDNFQSRRPNTSFCFLDIRSPGLGDTAMYLCATSRENGGVSYEQYFGPGTRLTVT.

To note about this clonotype: Relative to the germline gene, one junction end is altered; a read error may explain this. The V gene is TRBV20-1, the J gene TRBJ2-1; 15 bases match TRBD2. Germline CDR1 and CDR2: DFQATT and SNEGSKA (reference sequence). The CDR3 spans 16 residues. The chain's CDR3 is CSAGSTGTSGGNEQFF. The CDR3 DNA is TGCAGTGCTGGCAGCACCGGGACTAGCGGGGGGAATGAGCAATTCTTC.

The CDR3: CSAPDRGIEAFF. DNA of the CDR3: TGCAGTGCTCCCGACAGGGGGATTGAAGCTTTCTTT. The rearrangement links TRBV20-1 to TRBJ1-1; 9 bases match TRBD1. This CDR3 is 12 amino acids long. J gave up 7 bases and V 5 bases, and 5 bases lay outside the gene matches. Germline V gives CDR1 DFQATT, CDR2 SNEGSKA (reference sequence).

Within the sample, this clonotype is medium-sized. The CDR3 sequence: CASSQEAGLTEAFF. For the CDR3, the DNA is TGTGCCAGCAGCCAAGAGGCAGGGCTGACTGAAGCTTTCTTT. This chain uses TRBV4-2 with TRBJ1-1, with D possibly TRBD1 on 5 matching bases. CDR3 length: 14 amino acids. V gave up 0 bases and J gave up 5 bases, with 10 bases separating them. The germline CDR1 and CDR2 sequences are LGHNA and YNFKEQ.

About this clonotype itself: This sequence may be a read error, since a much larger clone differs from it by one base. The V call is TRBV12-3 or TRBV12-4, the J call TRBJ2-3, with unresolved D. V lost 6 bases and J lost 2, with 15 bases in between. This CDR3 comprises 15 residues. Here the CDR3 DNA reads TGTGCCAGCAGCGAAACGTGGCTTAACACAGATACGCAGTATTTT. Translation: CASSETWLNTDTQYF.

This clonotype was picked up a small number of times. This chain's CDR3 is CSVEDRSGGALDTQYF. In DNA form, the CDR3 reads TGCAGCGTTGAAGATCGCAGCGGGGGGGCCTTAGATACGCAGTATTTT. The chain is built from TRBV29-1 and TRBJ2-3; TRBD2 aligns across 10 bases. The CDR3 has 16 amino acids. Germline values: CDR1 SQVTM, CDR2 ANQGSEA. The J segment lost 5 bases and the V segment lost 0 bases, leaving 8 bases of the junction unmatched.

The rearrangement links TRBV18 to TRBJ2-2; possible D gene TRBD1, 7 bases. The V end was cut by 6 bases, the J end by 4 bases, with 18 bases between. The CDR3 spans 16 residues. The V gene's germline CDR1 is KGHSH and CDR2 LQKENI. In DNA form, the CDR3 reads TGTGCCAGCTCGCCCTTCCGACAGGGAGGCACCGGGGAGCTGTTTTTT. Its translation is CASSPFRQGGTGELFF.

The chain combines TRBV15 with TRBJ1-5; D is perhaps TRBD1 (6 bases). The CDR3 totals 17 residues. The V end was cut by 6 bases, the J end by 4 bases, with 22 bases between. CDR1 is LNHNV, CDR2 YYDKDF, per germline (reference sequence). The CDR3: CATREGEGSSWNQPQHF. The CDR3 DNA reads as TGTGCCACCAGAGAGGGGGAAGGGTCAAGTTGGAATCAGCCCCAGCATTTT.

As concerns this clonotype: A much larger clone differs from this one at a single base, so this may be a read error. This rearrangement joins TRBV7-8 to TRBJ2-3; 8 bases are shared with TRBD2. Unmatched junction bases numbered 10, after V lost 7 bases and J lost 1 base. CDR1 is SGHVS, CDR2 FQNEAQ, per germline. The CDR3 loop spans 16 amino acids. The CDR3 sequence is CASNRPGLAGTDTQYF. CDR3 bases: TGTGCCAGCAATCGACCCGGACTAGCCGGCACAGATACGCAGTATTTT. Based on the CDR3 plus reference TRBV7-8 and TRBJ2-3, the full variable domain is GAGVSQSPRYKVAKRGQDVALRCDPISGHVSLFWYQQALGQGPEFLTYFQNEAQLDKSGLPSDRFFAERPEGSVSTLKIQRTQQEDSAVYLCASNRPGLAGTDTQYFGPGTRLTVL.

The rearrangement uses TRBV19 and TRBJ1-1; D is uncertain. Germline CDR1 is LNHDA and CDR2 is SQIVND (reference sequence). This CDR3 has 13 amino acids. Trimming took off 3 bases at V and 2 bases at J, with 7 bases between the two ends. The chain's CDR3 is CASSIQENTEAFF. The CDR3, as DNA: TGTGCCAGTAGTATCCAGGAAAACACTGAAGCTTTCTTT.

This chain connects TRBV12-5 to TRBJ2-5, with D possibly TRBD2 on 6 matching bases. The CDR3 runs to 15 residues. CDR1 is LGHNT and CDR2 is FRNRAP in the germline V gene. Trimming pared 4 bases from V and 5 bases from J, leaving 17 bases between. Written as DNA, the CDR3 is TGTGCTAGTGGTTCCCCGGGGGTAGGTGACGAGACCCAGTACTTC. Protein: CASGSPGVGDETQYF.

CDR3 amino acids: CASSEGTYYGYTF. CDR3 coding DNA: TGTGCCAGCAGTGAAGGCACTTACTATGGCTACACCTTC. The chain has TRBV2 and TRBJ1-2; D uncertain. V was pared by 1 base and J by 3 bases, with 6 bases between. CDR1 and CDR2 (germline): SNHLY, FYNNEI. The CDR3 consists of 13 residues.

The chain combines TRBV30 with TRBJ1-5; 7 bases are a match to TRBD1. Germline trimming cut 1 base from V and 16 bases from J; bases unmatched to any gene: 7. The V gene's germline CDR1 is GTSNPN and CDR2 SVGIG (reference sequence). The length of the CDR3 is 11 residues. The CDR3, as DNA: TGTGCCTGGAGTGAACCGGGACAGTTACATTTT. Translated, it gives CAWSEPGQLHF.

The sample holds one count of this clonotype. The V and J genes are TRBV27 and TRBJ2-7, with D unclear. This CDR3 region has 15 residues. V gave up 4 bases and J gave up 4 bases, with 17 bases separating them. Germline CDR1 is MNHEY and CDR2 is SMNVEV (reference sequence). The chain's CDR3 is CASSSTIRVPYEQYV. As DNA, the CDR3 is TGTGCCAGCAGTTCCACCATCCGGGTGCCATACGAGCAGTACGTC.

This clonotype has a handful of counts. The chain uses TRBV18 and TRBJ2-1; 7 nucleotides match TRBD1. The CDR3 is 15 amino acids. In germline, CDR1 is KGHSH, CDR2 LQKENI. Trimming removed 3 bases from V and 6 bases from J; junction bases left unmatched: 8. The CDR3 here is CASSPTERQGNEQFF. In nucleotides, the CDR3 is TGTGCCAGCTCACCTACTGAAAGACAGGGCAATGAGCAGTTCTTC.

This clonotype turned up a few times. The chain links TRBV7-2 to TRBJ2-7; TRBD1 agrees at 7 bases. CDR3 size: 15 residues. The V gene's germline CDR1 is SGHTA and CDR2 FQGNSA. Germline trimming cut 1 base from V and 3 bases from J; bases unmatched to any gene: 6. CDR3 nucleotide sequence: TGTGCCAGCAGCTTAGTGGGGGACAGCCGCTACGAGCAGTACTTC. This codes for CASSLVGDSRYEQYF.

The chain carries TRBV6-6 and TRBJ1-5; TRBD1 aligns across 9 bases. Germline loops: CDR1 MNHNY, CDR2 SVGAGI (reference sequence). This CDR3 region has 16 residues. With 5 bases clipped from V and 6 bases from J, the junction kept 11 bases outside the gene matches. The CDR3 is CASSAPTGGEGQPQHF. The CDR3 nucleotides read TGTGCCAGCAGTGCCCCTACAGGGGGCGAGGGTCAGCCCCAGCATTTT.